The 8 T cell receptor beta chains given below trace back to one sample, sequenced in a study of shared clonotypes between healthy human individuals (dated by TCRdb to 2019 to 2021). The method was the immunoSEQ multiplex PCR assay. In its TCRdb copy, this immuneACCESS table keeps in-frame sequences only and misses some clones. Where compared with another copy, unresolved V genes explain less than half of these, and the others have no known cause. The sample table shows millions of clones, and roughly nine tenths are seen once. The ten biggest clones cover under 0.15% of the sample. The sequencing sample was made of naive CD4+ T cells sorted from blood. This sample's cell subset or site label indicates: CD45RA+ positively selected. All receptors come from a man younger than 35 in good health.

The chain uses TRBV7-2 and TRBJ1-2, with 9 positions matching TRBD1. This CDR3 region has 15 residues. The V segment lost 5 bases and the J segment 4 bases; nucleotides outside the gene matches: 8. Germline-derived CDR1 and CDR2 are SGHTA and FQGNSA. Here the CDR3 DNA reads TGTGCCAGCAGCCCGCGACAGGGGGAGGTCTATGGCTACACCTTC. This translates into CASSPRQGEVYGYTF.

V and J are TRBV14 and TRBJ1-3, with D uncertain. This CDR3 comprises 14 residues. Per germline, CDR1 SGHDN and CDR2 FVKESK. V shed 4 bases and J shed 4 bases, with 11 bases lying between them. In DNA, the CDR3 is TGTGCCAGCAGCCGCAACTTAGGGGGAAACACCATATATTTT. It translates to CASSRNLGGNTIYF.

The chain carries TRBV10-3 and TRBJ2-2; tentative D call: TRBD1 (6 bases). CDR1 is ENHRY and CDR2 is SYGVKD in the germline V gene. The CDR3 has 14 amino acids. V lost 11 bases and J 1 base, leaving 14 bases between the germline ends. The CDR3, as DNA: TGTGCCTCAGCTCTAGGGGGGAACACCGGGGAGCTGTTTTTT. It codes for CASALGGNTGELFF.

CDR3 amino acids: CASSSVLGHTQYF. CDR3 nucleotide sequence: TGTGCCAGCAGCTCGGTCCTAGGCCATACGCAGTATTTT. The rearrangement uses TRBV5-6 and TRBJ2-3; unclear D gene. The CDR3 sequence is 13 residues long. With 3 bases removed from V and 7 bases from J, the gap between germline ends came to 12 bases. Germline assignment: CDR1 SGHDT and CDR2 YYEEEE.

The rearrangement joins TRBV12-5 to TRBJ2-3; D may be TRBD2 (6 bases). The V end lost 0 bases, the J end lost 1 base, and 11 bases lay between the germline ends. Germline CDR1 reads LGHNT; CDR2 reads FRNRAP. CDR3 length: 16 residues. CDR3 sequence (DNA): TGTGCTAGTGGTTTGGTAAGGCGGGACCGCACAGATACGCAGTATTTT. Translation: CASGLVRRDRTDTQYF.

The rearrangement links TRBV10-3 to TRBJ2-2; 14 nucleotides align to TRBD2. V was pared by 10 bases and J by 1 base, with 8 bases of the junction left unmatched. The germline V gene has CDR1 ENHRY and CDR2 SYGVKD. This CDR3 is 17 amino acids long. The CDR3 loop reads CASSGLAGGENTGELFF. For the CDR3, the DNA is TGTGCCAGCAGCGGACTAGCGGGAGGCGAGAACACCGGGGAGCTGTTTTTT.

The gene calls are TRBV27 and TRBJ2-7; 8 bases are shared with TRBD1. Germline trimming cut 6 bases from V and 2 bases from J; bases unmatched to any gene: 9. This CDR3 contains 15 residues. Germline CDR1 reads MNHEY; CDR2 reads SMNVEV (reference sequence). CDR3: CASRPTGTGTYEQYF. The CDR3 DNA reads as TGTGCCAGCAGACCAACCGGGACAGGAACCTACGAGCAGTACTTC.

This clone showed up just once. The chain is built from TRBV18 and TRBJ2-1; no definite D call. V lost 0 bases, J lost 6 bases, and 9 bases lay in between. CDR1 and CDR2 (germline): KGHSH, LQKENI. There are 14 residues in the CDR3. CDR3 sequence: CASSPPAQSNEQFF. DNA for the CDR3: TGTGCCAGCTCACCACCGGCCCAGAGCAATGAGCAGTTCTTC.